This is a list of T cell receptor beta chains from one sample in a study of breast tumors, draining lymph nodes, adjacent tissues. TCRdb reprocessed the multiplex PCR reads via MiXCR and lists one record per CDR3 protein. Among over 100,000 distinct CDR3 sequences, 20% to 25% were seen once, and the ten largest hold roughly 2.7%. The sequencing input was axillary lymph node tissue. The receptor source for this set is a female donor with breast cancer. Some clones in this sample may be carry-over from other donors' samples. The CDR3 runs from the conserved cysteine through the conserved F or W. A D gene is named only where the DNA matches it firmly. The listing skips clone size in some rows; elsewhere it reads once, few, many or a size class.

>-|many|TRBV6-1|TRBJ2-7
CASKTKSYEQYF
TGTGCCAGCAAGACCAAATCCTACGAGCAGTACTTC
>-|many|TRBV6-5|TRBJ1-6
CASSYLDSPLHF
TGTGCCAGCAGTTACCTGGATTCACCCCTCCACTTT
>TRBD1|many|TRBV28|TRBJ2-1
CASSSPGTGFQNEQFF
TGTGCCAGCAGTTCCCCCGGGACAGGCTTTCAAAATGAGCAGTTCTTC
>-|many|TRBV5-4|TRBJ2-7
CASSSGGVSYEQYF
TGTGCCAGCAGCTCTGGTGGGGTTTCCTACGAGCAGTACTTC
>-|many|TRBV7-2|TRBJ2-1
CASSLGAGPYNEQFF
TGTGCCAGCAGCTTAGGGGCGGGACCCTACAATGAGCAGTTCTTC
>TRBD2|many|TRBV20-1|TRBJ2-7
CSARSSSGRGTAYEQYF
TGCAGTGCTAGATCCTCTAGCGGGAGAGGTACTGCCTACGAGCAGTACTTC
>-|once|TRBV19|TRBJ2-7
CASSIDHGYEQYF
TGTGCCAGTAGTATAGACCACGGATACGAGCAGTACTTC
>-|many|TRBV4-1|TRBJ2-1
CASSQGFFVNEQFF
TGCGCCAGCAGCCAAGGATTTTTTGTCAATGAGCAGTTCTTC
>-|many|TRBV12-5|TRBJ2-5
CASGTGAEETQYF
TGTGCTAGTGGAACGGGAGCGGAAGAGACCCAGTACTTC
>TRBD2|-|TRBV30|TRBJ2-1
CAWGVPAGANNEQFF
TGTGCCTGGGGTGTGCCAGCGGGAGCGAACAATGAGCAGTTCTTC
>-|-|TRBV19|TRBJ1-5
CASSIPPSHPQHF
TGTGCCAGTAGTATCCCGCCATCCCATCCCCAGCATTTT
>TRBD2|many|TRBV5-5|TRBJ2-5
CASSFTGTTQETQYF
TGTGCCAGCAGCTTTACCGGGACTACCCAAGAGACCCAGTACTTC
>TRBD1|many|TRBV2|TRBJ2-2
CASHAGTGVPGELFF
TGTGCCAGCCACGCCGGGACAGGGGTACCCGGGGAGCTGTTTTTT
>-|-|TRBV29-1|TRBJ2-7
CSVATSYEQYF
TGCAGCGTTGCCACTTCCTACGAGCAGTACTTC
>-|many|TRBV24-1|TRBJ2-1
CATSDLDEQFF
TGTGCCACCAGTGATTTGGATGAGCAGTTCTTC
>-|-|TRBV28|TRBJ1-5
CASSLPFRAIAHQPQHF
TGTGCCAGCAGTTTACCCTTCCGGGCCATTGCGCATCAGCCCCAGCATTTT
>-|many|TRBV4-2|TRBJ2-2
CASSRGASTGELFF
TGTGCCAGCAGCCGGGGAGCGAGCACCGGGGAGCTGTTTTTT
>-|many|TRBV6-1|TRBJ2-2
CASSGRSLGTRNTGELFF
TGTGCCAGCAGTGGAAGGAGCCTTGGGACTCGGAACACCGGGGAGCTGTTTTTT
>TRBD2|many|TRBV3-1|TRBJ2-7
CASSPSKRGSEQYF
TGTGCCAGCAGCCCATCCAAGCGGGGCAGCGAGCAGTACTTC
>TRBD2|many|TRBV15|TRBJ2-5
CATSRYGTSGRETQYF
TGTGCCACCAGCAGATACGGGACTAGCGGACGGGAGACCCAGTACTTC
>-|few|TRBV30|TRBJ2-1
CAWSVRRDEQFF
TGTGCCTGGAGTGTACGTCGGGATGAGCAGTTCTTC
>TRBD1|-|TRBV28|TRBJ2-3
CASKIRDRDTDTQYF
TGTGCCAGTAAAATCCGGGACAGGGACACAGATACGCAGTATTTT
>-|-|TRBV30|TRBJ2-3
CAWSVRATDTQYF
TGTGCCTGGAGTGTAAGGGCCACAGATACGCAGTATTTT
>-|many|TRBV20-1|TRBJ2-5
CSARDGSLQETQYF
TGCAGTGCTAGAGATGGCTCGCTACAAGAGACCCAGTACTTC
>-|many|TRBV11-1|TRBJ2-7
CASSLEGEYEQYF
TGTGCCAGCAGCTTAGAGGGGGAATACGAGCAGTACTTC
>TRBD1|many|TRBV27|TRBJ1-4
CASRGQLNEKLFF
TGTGCCAGCAGGGGACAGCTTAATGAAAAACTGTTTTTT
>TRBD1|-|TRBV12-3/TRBV12-4|TRBJ1-3
CASSVTGAGNTIYF
TGTGCCAGCAGTGTAACAGGGGCTGGAAACACCATATATTTT
>-|many|TRBV5-1|TRBJ2-1
CASSLRAGSSYNEQFF
TGCGCCAGCAGCTTGAGGGCGGGGAGCTCCTACAATGAGCAGTTCTTC